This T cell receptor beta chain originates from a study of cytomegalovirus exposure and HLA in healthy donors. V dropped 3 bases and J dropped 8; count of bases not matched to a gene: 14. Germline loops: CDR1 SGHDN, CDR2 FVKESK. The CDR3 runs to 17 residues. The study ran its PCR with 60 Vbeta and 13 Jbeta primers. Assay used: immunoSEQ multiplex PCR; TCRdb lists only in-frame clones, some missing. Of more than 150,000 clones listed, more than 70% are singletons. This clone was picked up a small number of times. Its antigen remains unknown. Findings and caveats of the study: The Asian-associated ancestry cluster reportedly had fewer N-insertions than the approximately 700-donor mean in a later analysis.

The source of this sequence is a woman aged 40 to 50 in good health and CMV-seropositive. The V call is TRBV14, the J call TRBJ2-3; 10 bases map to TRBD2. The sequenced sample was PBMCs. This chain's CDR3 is CASSHPGLASIGGTQYF. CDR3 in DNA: TGTGCCAGCAGCCACCCGGGACTAGCGTCCATAGGGGGTACGCAGTATTTT.